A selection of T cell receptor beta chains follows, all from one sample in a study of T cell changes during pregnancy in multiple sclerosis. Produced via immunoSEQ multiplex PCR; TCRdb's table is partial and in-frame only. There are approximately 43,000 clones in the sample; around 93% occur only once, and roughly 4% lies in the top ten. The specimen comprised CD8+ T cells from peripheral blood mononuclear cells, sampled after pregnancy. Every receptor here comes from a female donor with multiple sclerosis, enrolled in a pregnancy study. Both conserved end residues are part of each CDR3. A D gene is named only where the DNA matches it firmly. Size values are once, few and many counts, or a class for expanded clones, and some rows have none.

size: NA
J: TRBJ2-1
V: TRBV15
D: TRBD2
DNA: TGTGCCACCCGCCCTAGCGGGGGGGCCTCCTACAATGAGCAGTTCTTC
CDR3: CATRPSGGASYNEQFF

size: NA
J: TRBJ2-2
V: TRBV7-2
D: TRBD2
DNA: TGTGCCAGCAGCTTATATCCCCTAGCGGGAGGGGTCGGGGAGCTGTTTTTT
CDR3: CASSLYPLAGGVGELFF

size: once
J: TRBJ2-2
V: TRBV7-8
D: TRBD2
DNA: TGTGCCAGCAGCTTTAGGACTAGCGGGGGGTGGAAGGATGGGACCGGGGAGCTGTTTTTT
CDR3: CASSFRTSGGWKDGTGELFF

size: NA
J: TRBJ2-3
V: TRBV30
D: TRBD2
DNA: TGTGCCTGGAGTGTACGAGCACGGACTAGCGGGAGTGTATGGGTCACAGATACGCAGTATTTT
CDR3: CAWSVRARTSGSVWVTDTQYF

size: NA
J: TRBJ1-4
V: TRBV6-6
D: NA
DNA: TGTGCCAGCAGTACCTACAGGGATGGGGGTGAAAAACTGTTTTTT
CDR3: CASSTYRDGGEKLFF

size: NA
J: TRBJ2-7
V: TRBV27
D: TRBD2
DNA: TGTGCCAGCAGCCTACTAGCGGGAGACTCCTACGAGCAGTACTTC
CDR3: CASSLLAGDSYEQYF

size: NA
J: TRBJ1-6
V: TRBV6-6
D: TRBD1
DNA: TGTGCCAGCAGTTACTCGGACAGGGGAGTGAATTCACCCCTCCACTTT
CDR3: CASSYSDRGVNSPLHF

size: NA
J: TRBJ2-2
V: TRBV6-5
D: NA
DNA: TGTGCCAGCAGTTACTCAGTCGCCGCACAAACCGGGGAGCTGTTTTTT
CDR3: CASSYSVAAQTGELFF

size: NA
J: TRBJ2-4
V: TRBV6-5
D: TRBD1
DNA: TGTGCCAGCAGTTTCCTGACAGGGTTAGCCAAAAACATTCAGTACTTC
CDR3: CASSFLTGLAKNIQYF

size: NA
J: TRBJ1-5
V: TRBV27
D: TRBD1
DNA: TGTGCCAGCAGTTCCCAGGGGGGTAGCAATCAGCCCCAGCATTTT
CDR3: CASSSQGGSNQPQHF

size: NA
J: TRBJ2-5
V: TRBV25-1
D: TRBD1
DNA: TGTGCCAGCAGTGAAGGACAGGGGAGGCCCCAAGAGACCCAGTACTTC
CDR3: CASSEGQGRPQETQYF

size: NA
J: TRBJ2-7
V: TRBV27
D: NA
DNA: TGTGCCAGCTTCTACGAGCAGTACTTC
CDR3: CASFYEQYF

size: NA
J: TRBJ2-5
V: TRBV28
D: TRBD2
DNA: TGTGCCAGCAGTCAGAGGACTAGCGGGAGGGTAGAGACCCAGTACTTC
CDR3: CASSQRTSGRVETQYF

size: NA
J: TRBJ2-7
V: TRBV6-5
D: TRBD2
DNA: TGTGCCAGCAGTTACGGGACTAGCTCCTACGAGCAGTACTTC
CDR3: CASSYGTSSYEQYF

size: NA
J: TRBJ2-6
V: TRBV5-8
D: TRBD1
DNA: TGTGCCAGCAGCCAAGATCAGGGGGCTGGGGCCAACGTCCTGACTTTC
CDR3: CASSQDQGAGANVLTF

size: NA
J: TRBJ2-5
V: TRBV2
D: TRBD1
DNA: TGTGCCAGCAGTGGCTGGGACAGGGGAGTCCAAGAGACCCAGTACTTC
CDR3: CASSGWDRGVQETQYF

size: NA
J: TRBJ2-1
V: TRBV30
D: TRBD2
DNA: TGTGCCTGGAGTGGACTAGCGGGAGAATTCAACAATGAGCAGTTCTTC
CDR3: CAWSGLAGEFNNEQFF

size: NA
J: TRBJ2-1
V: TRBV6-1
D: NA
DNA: TGTGCCAGCAGTGAGTTGACTAGTAGTAGTGAGCAGTTCTTC
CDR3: CASSELTSSSEQFF

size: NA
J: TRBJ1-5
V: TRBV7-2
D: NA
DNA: TGTGCCAGCAGCTTAGTATATCCTAGCAATCAGCCCCAGCATTTT
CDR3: CASSLVYPSNQPQHF

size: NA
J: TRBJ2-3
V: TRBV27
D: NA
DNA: TGTGCCAGCCGTTATCGGGGGTGGCAGGATGCCACAGATACGCAGTATTTT
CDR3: CASRYRGWQDATDTQYF

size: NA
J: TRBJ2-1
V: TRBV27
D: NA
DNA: TGTGCCAGCAGTTCGACTAGATACAATGAGCAGTTCTTC
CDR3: CASSSTRYNEQFF

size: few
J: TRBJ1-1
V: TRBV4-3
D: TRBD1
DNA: TGCGCCAGCAGCCAAGTTCCCGGGACAGGGGGCACTGAAGCTTTCTTT
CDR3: CASSQVPGTGGTEAFF

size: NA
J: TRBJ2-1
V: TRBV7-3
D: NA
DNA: TGTGCCAGCAGCTTCGGCGGGCCCTACAATGAGCAGTTCTTC
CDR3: CASSFGGPYNEQFF

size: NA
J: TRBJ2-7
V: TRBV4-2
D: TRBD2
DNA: TGTGCCAGCAGCCAAGTAGCGGGAGTATCCTACGAGCAGTACTTC
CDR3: CASSQVAGVSYEQYF

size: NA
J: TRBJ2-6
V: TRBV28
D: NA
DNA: TGTGCCAGTGGACTCCTCTCTGGGGCCAACGTCCTGACTTTC
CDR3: CASGLLSGANVLTF

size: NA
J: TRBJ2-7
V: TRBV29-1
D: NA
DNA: TGCAGCGTTGAAGGGGAAGGGGCATACGAGCAGTACTTC
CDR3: CSVEGEGAYEQYF

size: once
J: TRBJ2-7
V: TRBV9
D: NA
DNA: TGTGCCAGCAGCGTAGGACAGGCAGTCACGTACGAGCAGTACTTC
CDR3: CASSVGQAVTYEQYF

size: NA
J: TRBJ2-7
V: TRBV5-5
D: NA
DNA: TGTGCCAGCAGCTTGGAGGACAACTCCTACGAGCAGTACTTC
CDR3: CASSLEDNSYEQYF

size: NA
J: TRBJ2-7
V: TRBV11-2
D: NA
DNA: TGTGCCAGCAGCCAGAGGACAGCCTACGAGCAGTACTTC
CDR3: CASSQRTAYEQYF

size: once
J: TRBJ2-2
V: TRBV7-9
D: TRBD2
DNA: TGTGCCAGCAGCTTATACCTAGCGGGCACCGGGGAGCTGTTTTTT
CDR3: CASSLYLAGTGELFF

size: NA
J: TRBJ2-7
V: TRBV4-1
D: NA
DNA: TGCGCCAGCAGCCAAATGACTACTAACTACGAGCAGTACTTC
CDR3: CASSQMTTNYEQYF

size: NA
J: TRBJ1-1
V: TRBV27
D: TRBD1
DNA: TGTGCCGTAAGGGACAGGTCCGGCACTGAAGCTTTCTTT
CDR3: CAVRDRSGTEAFF

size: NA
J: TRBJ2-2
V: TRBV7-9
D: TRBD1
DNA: TGTGCCAGCAGCCCCGGGCAGGGGGCCGGGGAGCTGTTTTTT
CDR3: CASSPGQGAGELFF

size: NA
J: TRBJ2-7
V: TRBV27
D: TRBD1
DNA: TGTGCCAGCAGTTCTCGACAGGGATACTACGAGCAGTACTTC
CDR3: CASSSRQGYYEQYF

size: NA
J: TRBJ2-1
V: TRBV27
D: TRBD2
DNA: TGTGCCAGCAGCCCCATCCTAGCGGGACTATACAATGAGCAGTTCTTC
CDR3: CASSPILAGLYNEQFF